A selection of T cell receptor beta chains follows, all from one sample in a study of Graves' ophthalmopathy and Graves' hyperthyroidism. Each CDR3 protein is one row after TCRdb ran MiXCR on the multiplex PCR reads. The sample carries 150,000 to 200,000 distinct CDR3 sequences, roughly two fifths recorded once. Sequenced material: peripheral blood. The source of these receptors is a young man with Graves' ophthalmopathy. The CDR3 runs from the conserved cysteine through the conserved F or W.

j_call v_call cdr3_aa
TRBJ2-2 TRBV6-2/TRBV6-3 CASSPGSLAGELFF
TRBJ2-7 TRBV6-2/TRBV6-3 CASSYSVTSDEQYF
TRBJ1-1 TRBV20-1 CSAQQGGGNTEAFF
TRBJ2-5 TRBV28 CASSGRGRNGLETQYF
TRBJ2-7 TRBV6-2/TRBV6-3 CASSPGPGWANEQYF
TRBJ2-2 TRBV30 CAWSRSSGELFF
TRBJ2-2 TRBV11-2 CASSPPTGPGELFF
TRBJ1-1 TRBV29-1 CSAPLLGRTEAFF
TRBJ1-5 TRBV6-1 CASKGFWQPQHF
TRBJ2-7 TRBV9 CASSAGGPAYEQYF
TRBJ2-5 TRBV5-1 CASSVDRGMGETQYF
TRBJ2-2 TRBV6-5 CASSYWATNTGELFF
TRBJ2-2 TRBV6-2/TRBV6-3 CASGGTGELFF
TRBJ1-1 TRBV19 CASNLQGRLGPEAFF
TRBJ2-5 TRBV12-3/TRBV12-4 CASSPNPDGWGETQYF
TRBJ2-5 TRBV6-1 CASSEAGQGQETQYF
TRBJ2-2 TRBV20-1 CSARSGQGNTGELFF
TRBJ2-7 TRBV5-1 CASSSMGTSGRTHEQYF
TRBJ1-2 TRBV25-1 CASHSRDRGLSGYTF
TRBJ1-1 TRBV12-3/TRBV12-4 CASSLRLSPGDTEAFF
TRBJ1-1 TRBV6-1 CASSWGKVTEAFF
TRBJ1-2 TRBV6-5 CASSWGYATYGYTF
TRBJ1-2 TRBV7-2 CASSLGGTHNYGYTF
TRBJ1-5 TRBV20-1 CSALLPNQPQHF
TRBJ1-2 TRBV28 CASSSTGRGYTF
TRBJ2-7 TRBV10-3 CATNRDRVNEQYF
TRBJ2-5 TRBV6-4 CASSLHRGGQETQYF
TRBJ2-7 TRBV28 CASSFSSGLSYEQYF
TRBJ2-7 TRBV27 CASSFAQGSAYEQYF
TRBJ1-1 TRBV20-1 CSARERDTEAFF
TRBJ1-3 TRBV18 CASSPGTTGNTIYF
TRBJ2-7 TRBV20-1 CSARGGEPYEQYF